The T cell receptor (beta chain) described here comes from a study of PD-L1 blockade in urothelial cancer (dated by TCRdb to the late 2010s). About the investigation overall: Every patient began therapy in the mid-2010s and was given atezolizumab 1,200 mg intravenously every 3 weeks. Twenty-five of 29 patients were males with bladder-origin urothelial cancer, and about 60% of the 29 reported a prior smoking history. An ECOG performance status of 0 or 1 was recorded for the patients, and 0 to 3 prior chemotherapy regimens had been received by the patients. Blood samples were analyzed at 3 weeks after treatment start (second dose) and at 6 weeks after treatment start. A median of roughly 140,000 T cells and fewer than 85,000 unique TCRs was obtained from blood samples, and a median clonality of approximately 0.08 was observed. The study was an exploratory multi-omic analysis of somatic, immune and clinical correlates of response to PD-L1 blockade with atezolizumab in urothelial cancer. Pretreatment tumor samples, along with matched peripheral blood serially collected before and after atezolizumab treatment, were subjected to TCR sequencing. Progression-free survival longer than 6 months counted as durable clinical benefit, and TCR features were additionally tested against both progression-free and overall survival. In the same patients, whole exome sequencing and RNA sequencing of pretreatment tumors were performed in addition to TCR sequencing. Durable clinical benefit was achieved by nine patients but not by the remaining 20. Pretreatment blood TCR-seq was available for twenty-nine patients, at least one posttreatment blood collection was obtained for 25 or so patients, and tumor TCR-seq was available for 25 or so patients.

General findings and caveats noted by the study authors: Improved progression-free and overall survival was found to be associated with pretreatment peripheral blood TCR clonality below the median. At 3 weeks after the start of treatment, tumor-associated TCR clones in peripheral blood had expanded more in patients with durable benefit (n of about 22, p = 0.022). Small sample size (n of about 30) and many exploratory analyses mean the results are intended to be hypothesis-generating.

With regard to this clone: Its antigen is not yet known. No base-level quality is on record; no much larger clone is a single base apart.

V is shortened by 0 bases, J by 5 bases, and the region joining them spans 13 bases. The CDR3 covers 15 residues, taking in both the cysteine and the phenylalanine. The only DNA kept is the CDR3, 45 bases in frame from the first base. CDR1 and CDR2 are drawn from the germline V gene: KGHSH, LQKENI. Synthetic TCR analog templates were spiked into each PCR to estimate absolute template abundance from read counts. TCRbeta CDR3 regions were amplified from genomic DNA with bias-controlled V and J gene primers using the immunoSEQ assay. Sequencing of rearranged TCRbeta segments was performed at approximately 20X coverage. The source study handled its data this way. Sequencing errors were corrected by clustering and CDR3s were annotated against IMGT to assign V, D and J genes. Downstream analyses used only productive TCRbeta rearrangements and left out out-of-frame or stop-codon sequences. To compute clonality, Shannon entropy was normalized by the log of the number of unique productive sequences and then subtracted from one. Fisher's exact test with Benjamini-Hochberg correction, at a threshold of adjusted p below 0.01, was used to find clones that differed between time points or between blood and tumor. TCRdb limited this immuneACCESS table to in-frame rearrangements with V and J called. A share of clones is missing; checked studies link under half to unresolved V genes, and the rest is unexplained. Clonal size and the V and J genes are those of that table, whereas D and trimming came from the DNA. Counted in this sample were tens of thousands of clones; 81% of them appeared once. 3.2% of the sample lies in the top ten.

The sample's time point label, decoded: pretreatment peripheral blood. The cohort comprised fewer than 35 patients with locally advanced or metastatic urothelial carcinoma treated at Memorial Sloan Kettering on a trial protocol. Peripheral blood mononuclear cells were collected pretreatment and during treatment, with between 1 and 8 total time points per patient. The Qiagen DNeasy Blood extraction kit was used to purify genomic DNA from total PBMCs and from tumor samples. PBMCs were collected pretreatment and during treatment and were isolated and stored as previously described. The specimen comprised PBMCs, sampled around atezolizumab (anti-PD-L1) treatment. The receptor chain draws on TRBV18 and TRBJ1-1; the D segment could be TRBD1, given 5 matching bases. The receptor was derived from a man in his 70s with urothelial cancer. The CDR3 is CASSPPDIEVTEAFF. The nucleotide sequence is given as TGTGCCAGCTCACCACCGGACATTGAGGTTACTGAAGCTTTCTTT.